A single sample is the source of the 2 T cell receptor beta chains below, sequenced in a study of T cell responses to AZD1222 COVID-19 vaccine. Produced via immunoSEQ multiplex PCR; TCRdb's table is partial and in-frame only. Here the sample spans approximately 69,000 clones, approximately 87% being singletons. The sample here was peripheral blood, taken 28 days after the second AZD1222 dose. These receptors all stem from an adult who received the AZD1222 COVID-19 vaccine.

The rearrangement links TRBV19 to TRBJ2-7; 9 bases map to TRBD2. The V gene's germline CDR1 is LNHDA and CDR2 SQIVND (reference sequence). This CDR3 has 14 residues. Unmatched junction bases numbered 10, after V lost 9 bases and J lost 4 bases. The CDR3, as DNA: TGTGCCAGCGCCACAGATCTAGCGGGGTACGAGCAGTACTTC. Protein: CASATDLAGYEQYF.

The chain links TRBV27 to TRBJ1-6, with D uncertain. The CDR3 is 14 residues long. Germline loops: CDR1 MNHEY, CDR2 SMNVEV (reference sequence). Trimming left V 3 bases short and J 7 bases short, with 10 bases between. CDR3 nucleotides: TGTGCCAGCAGTTTCCAGGCGAGGAATTCACCCCTCCACTTT. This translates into CASSFQARNSPLHF.